This T cell receptor beta chain was sequenced for a study of CD8+CD57+ T cells in acquired aplastic anemia. Findings and limits, study-wide: No significant difference in CD8+ Simpson's diversity was found between patients and controls. The same twenty-nine CD8+ CDR3 sequences occurred in patients and in controls.

Using genomic DNA as the template, TCR beta VDJ and CDR3 profiling was carried out. MiXCR, run by TCRdb on the reads, gives a single entry per CDR3 protein. This sample has around 200,000 distinct CDR3 sequences, with 45% to 60% found just once. This clonotype showed up many times. What it recognizes is unknown. Whoever was chosen for sequencing had shown CD8+CD57+ cell expansion by flow cytometry. The patients all had a severe acquired aplastic anemia diagnosis. This CDR3 has 15 amino acids. V gave up 4 bases and J gave up 3 bases; unmatched junction bases: 7. This clonotype originated in a human donor with aplastic anemia. Material for sequencing was sorted CD4+, CD8+, or CD8+CD57+ T cells (not recorded which) from PBMCs. This sequence joins TRBV12-3 or TRBV12-4 and TRBJ2-7; 9 bases agree with TRBD1. As DNA, the CDR3 is TGTGCCAGCAGTTCCCGGGACAGGGCGATCTACGAGCAGTACTTC. This codes for CASSSRDRAIYEQYF.